Listed here are 10 T cell receptor beta chains from one sample, sequenced in a study of control samples from healthy donors and cancer patients. Sequenced by immunoSEQ multiplex PCR; TCRdb stores in-frame clones only, minus some. The table lists some 160,000 clones, roughly 90% of them singletons, with over 4% in the top ten. The sequenced material came from blood. The receptors shown here come from a man aged 30 to 39 in good health.

The gene calls are TRBV4-1 and TRBJ2-5, with 7 bases that match TRBD2. Germline lookup yields CDR1 MGHRA and CDR2 YSYEKL. With V trimmed by 3 bases and J by 2 bases, 6 bases remained unmatched. CDR3 length: 15 amino acids. CDR3 protein: CASSHHGTTQETQYF. The CDR3 DNA reads as TGCGCCAGCAGCCACCATGGGACTACTCAAGAGACCCAGTACTTC.

V gene TRBV24-1 combines with J gene TRBJ1-5, with 10 bases matching TRBD1. The germline CDR1 and CDR2 sequences are KGHDR and SFDVKD. J gave up 6 bases and V 3 bases, and 4 bases lay outside the gene matches. The CDR3 loop spans 15 amino acids. The CDR3 DNA reads as TGTGCCACCAGTGATCGGACAGGGGGTGGTCAGCCCCAGCATTTT. This translates into CATSDRTGGGQPQHF.

The chain recombines TRBV5-8 with TRBJ2-5; 10 positions agree with TRBD1. The CDR3 runs 15 residues. The ends lost 4 bases at V and 4 bases at J; junction bases unmatched: 7. Germline CDR1 SGHTS, CDR2 YDEGEE. The CDR3 loop is CASSTKRDRGETQYF. The CDR3 coding sequence is TGTGCCAGCAGCACCAAGAGGGACAGGGGAGAGACCCAGTACTTC.

The chain uses TRBV6-5 and TRBJ1-2, with TRBD1 as a possible D gene (6 bases). The V gene lost 4 bases and the J gene lost 7 bases, with 19 bases spanning the gap. The germline V gene encodes CDR1 MNHEY and CDR2 SVGAGI. The CDR3 has 15 amino acids. CDR3 amino acids: CASSSSLVQGGGYTF. The CDR3 DNA follows: TGTGCCAGCAGTTCCTCCTTGGTACAGGGAGGTGGCTACACCTTC.

V gene TRBV5-8 combines with J gene TRBJ1-6; a weak D match, TRBD1 (6 bases). The V end lost 0 bases, the J end lost 7 bases, and 11 bases lay between the germline ends. From germline, CDR1 is SGHTS and CDR2 YDEGEE. The CDR3 is made up of 15 amino acids. The CDR3 spells CASSLVLGQNSPLHF. CDR3 nucleotide sequence: TGTGCCAGCAGCTTGGTGCTCGGACAGAATTCACCCCTCCACTTT.

This chain uses TRBV7-9 with TRBJ1-5, with 7 nucleotides matching TRBD1. Per the germline V gene, CDR1 is SEHNR and CDR2 is FQNEAQ (reference sequence). Germline trimming cut 4 bases from V and 7 bases from J; bases unmatched to any gene: 4. The CDR3 runs 13 residues. The CDR3 DNA sequence: TGTGCCAGCAGCTCCGTAGGGGGCCAGCCCCAGCATTTT. It codes for CASSSVGGQPQHF.

V gene TRBV4-3 combines with J gene TRBJ1-6, with no clear D. The CDR3 runs to 14 residues. V was clipped by 1 base and J by 9 bases, with 10 bases between them. Germline V gene lookup returns CDR1 LGHNA and CDR2 YSLEER. The CDR3 spells CASSQGFGGSPLHF. In DNA form, the CDR3 reads TGCGCCAGCAGCCAAGGGTTCGGAGGTTCACCCCTCCACTTT.

The chain combines TRBV4-3 with TRBJ2-7; D may be TRBD1 (6 bases). Trimming stripped 0 bases from V and 2 bases from J, with 20 bases between. The CDR3 has 18 amino acids. Germline CDR1 is LGHNA and CDR2 is YSLEER. The CDR3 sequence is CASSQDSGALAQPYEQYF. The CDR3 region has the DNA TGCGCCAGCAGCCAAGATTCAGGGGCGCTAGCTCAACCCTACGAGCAGTACTTC.

The chain uses TRBV12-5 and TRBJ1-1, with 8 bases lining up with TRBD1. Germline CDR1 and CDR2: LGHNT and FRNRAP. CDR3 length: 15 amino acids. Trimming removed 2 bases from V and 1 base from J; junction bases left unmatched: 3. The CDR3 nucleotides read TGTGCTAGTGGTTTGACCGGGACAGGGAACACTGAAGCTTTCTTT. Amino acids: CASGLTGTGNTEAFF.

This clone showed up just a few times. V gene TRBV7-9 combines with J gene TRBJ1-3, with TRBD1 as a possible D gene (5 bases). CDR1 is SEHNR and CDR2 is FQNEAQ in the germline V gene (reference sequence). This CDR3 has 14 amino acids. V lost 5 bases to trimming and J lost 2 bases, with 10 bases between them. The CDR3 DNA follows: TGTGCCAGCAGCCAACAGGAGGCTGGAAACACCATATATTTT. As protein: CASSQQEAGNTIYF. The variable domain in full, with the rest retrieved from reference TRBV7-9 and TRBJ1-3, is DTGVSQNPRHKITKRGQNVTFRCDPISEHNRLYWYRQTLGQGPEFLTYFQNEAQLEKSRLLSDRFSAERPKGSFSTLEIQRTEQGDSAMYLCASSQQEAGNTIYFGEGSWLTVV.